A selection of T cell receptor beta chains follows, all from one sample in a study of control samples from healthy donors and cancer patients. TCRdb's copy holds only in-frame clones and misses some; the assay was immunoSEQ multiplex PCR. The table includes about 270,000 clones, roughly four fifths detected once. The sample taken for sequencing was PBMCs. These TCRs come from a woman aged 55-70 years with lung cancer. The CDR3 runs from the conserved cysteine through the conserved F or W. A D gene is named only where the DNA matches it firmly. The size field is filled for only some rows; it gives once, few, many or a size class.

d_call | j_call | clone_size | v_call | cdr3_aa | cdr3_nt
- | TRBJ1-2 | - | TRBV2 | CASISSPGIYGYTF | TGTGCCAGCATCTCGTCCCCTGGTATCTATGGCTACACCTTC
- | TRBJ1-1 | - | TRBV29-1 | CSVDEGGGTEAFF | TGCAGCGTTGATGAGGGAGGTGGCACTGAAGCTTTCTTT
TRBD1 | TRBJ1-2 | - | TRBV5-4 | CASSSSLTGGAKGYTF | TGTGCCAGCAGCTCTTCCCTTACAGGGGGTGCGAAGGGCTACACCTTC
- | TRBJ2-5 | few | TRBV30 | CAWRTGYQETQYF | TGTGCCTGGAGGACCGGGTACCAAGAGACCCAGTACTTC
- | TRBJ1-5 | few | TRBV28 | CASSSAGNQPQHF | TGTGCCAGCAGTTCCGCAGGCAATCAGCCCCAGCATTTT
- | TRBJ2-2 | once | TRBV7-3 | CASSLDGRLNTGELFF | TGTGCCAGCAGCTTAGACGGGCGCCTTAACACCGGGGAGCTGTTTTTT
TRBD1 | TRBJ1-1 | - | TRBV23-1 | CASSQWDRRVSEAFF | TGCGCCAGCAGTCAATGGGACAGGCGGGTCTCTGAAGCTTTCTTT
- | TRBJ2-3 | - | TRBV29-1 | CSVDTDTQYF | TGCAGCGTTGATACAGATACGCAGTATTTT
- | TRBJ1-5 | - | TRBV19 | CASSEGGRQPQHF | TGTGCCAGTAGTGAGGGGGGCAGACAGCCCCAGCATTTT
TRBD1 | TRBJ1-1 | - | TRBV7-3 | CASSPIPGQGAEWNTEAFF | TGTGCCAGCAGCCCAATACCGGGACAGGGGGCAGAATGGAACACTGAAGCTTTCTTT
TRBD2 | TRBJ2-1 | - | TRBV5-4 | CASSLVAGGSNEQFF | TGTGCCAGCAGCTTGGTGGCGGGAGGAAGCAATGAGCAGTTCTTC
- | TRBJ2-5 | - | TRBV7-2 | CASSSPLRATRETQYF | TGTGCCAGCAGCTCCCCCCTACGGGCTACGCGGGAGACCCAGTACTTC
TRBD1 | TRBJ2-2 | - | TRBV3-1/TRBV3-2 | CASSRWDRGSAGELFF | TGTGCCAGCAGCCGATGGGACAGGGGAAGCGCCGGGGAGCTGTTTTTT
- | TRBJ1-1 | - | TRBV9 | CASSVGPAGTEAFF | TGTGCCAGCAGCGTAGGACCAGCCGGGACTGAAGCTTTCTTT
- | TRBJ2-1 | - | TRBV12-3/TRBV12-4 | CASSSGYNEQFF | TGTGCCAGCAGTTCGGGGTACAATGAGCAGTTCTTC
TRBD1 | TRBJ1-1 | - | TRBV6-5 | CASSNTGGTEAFF | TGTGCCAGCAGCAATACAGGGGGCACTGAAGCTTTCTTT
- | TRBJ1-2 | few | TRBV5-6 | CASSFRGGVYGYTF | TGTGCCAGCAGCTTTCGGGGGGGTGTCTATGGCTACACCTTC
- | TRBJ2-5 | - | TRBV21-1 | CASSKFGRQETQYF | TGTGCCAGCAGCAAATTCGGACGACAAGAGACCCAGTACTTC
TRBD1 | TRBJ2-7 | - | TRBV18 | CASSYSRGLHEQYF | TGTGCCAGCTCATATTCCAGGGGGCTCCACGAGCAGTACTTC
TRBD1 | TRBJ1-1 | - | TRBV15 | CATSPGAGGNTEAFF | TGTGCCACCAGCCCTGGGGCAGGGGGAAACACTGAAGCTTTCTTT
TRBD2 | TRBJ2-7 | - | TRBV5-1 | CASSRRTSGSNNEQYF | TGCGCCAGCAGCCGGCGGACTAGCGGGAGTAACAACGAGCAGTACTTC
TRBD1 | TRBJ2-7 | many | TRBV6-5 | CASSRQGGSYEQYF | TGTGCCAGCAGTCGACAGGGTGGCTCCTACGAGCAGTACTTC
- | TRBJ2-7 | once | TRBV28 | CASRGTSYEQYF | TGTGCCAGCAGGGGGACCTCCTACGAGCAGTACTTC
- | TRBJ1-1 | - | TRBV16 | CASSQSLHTRDYTEAFF | TGTGCCAGCAGCCAATCGTTGCACACCCGGGATTACACTGAAGCTTTCTTT
- | TRBJ1-2 | - | TRBV6-1 | CASSGPGTLTNYGYTF | TGTGCCAGCAGTGGGCCAGGGACCCTTACTAACTATGGCTACACCTTC
- | TRBJ1-6 | once | TRBV5-1 | CASSLAGDYNSPLHF | TGCGCCAGCAGCTTGGCCGGGGACTATAATTCACCCCTCCACTTT
- | TRBJ1-5 | - | TRBV2 | CASNGASNNQPQHF | TGTGCCAGCAATGGGGCGTCCAACAATCAGCCCCAGCATTTT
TRBD1 | TRBJ2-7 | - | TRBV6-1 | CASSDDRGTIMSLNEQYF | TGTGCCAGCAGTGACGACAGGGGGACGATAATGAGTTTGAACGAGCAGTACTTC
- | TRBJ1-3 | - | TRBV28 | CASSSHSGNTIYF | TGTGCCAGCAGTTCCCACTCTGGAAACACCATATATTTT
- | TRBJ1-6 | - | TRBV5-1 | CASSSRGADDSPLHF | TGCGCCAGCAGCTCCCGGGGGGCGGATGATTCACCCCTCCACTTT
- | TRBJ1-2 | - | TRBV18 | CASVNSIETNYGYTF | TGTGCCAGCGTCAACAGCATAGAAACTAACTATGGCTACACCTTC
TRBD1 | TRBJ1-1 | - | TRBV7-9 | CASSLTGYDTEAFF | TGTGCCAGCAGCTTGACAGGGTACGACACTGAAGCTTTCTTT
- | TRBJ2-1 | - | TRBV9 | CASSVVTSSYNEQFF | TGTGCCAGCAGCGTAGTGACTAGCTCCTACAATGAGCAGTTCTTC
- | TRBJ1-2 | - | TRBV18 | CASSPLDRLLYGYTF | TGTGCCAGCTCACCCTTGGACCGACTCCTCTATGGCTACACCTTC
TRBD1 | TRBJ2-1 | - | TRBV6-1 | CASIRQGYNEQFF | TGTGCCAGCATCCGACAGGGCTACAATGAGCAGTTCTTC
- | TRBJ2-7 | - | TRBV19 | CASSVAGPSGEQYF | TGTGCCAGTAGTGTAGCCGGCCCTTCGGGGGAGCAGTACTTC
TRBD1 | TRBJ2-4 | - | TRBV28 | CASKTGTKNIQYF | TGTGCCAGCAAGACAGGGACCAAAAACATTCAGTACTTC
- | TRBJ1-4 | - | TRBV6-5 | CASIKGNEKLFF | TGTGCCAGCATCAAGGGTAATGAAAAACTGTTTTTT
TRBD1 | TRBJ1-2 | - | TRBV6-5 | CASGQTGIYGYTF | TGTGCCAGCGGACAGACAGGGATCTATGGCTACACCTTC
- | TRBJ2-1 | - | TRBV3-1/TRBV3-2 | CASSPAGNEQFF | TGTGCCAGCAGCCCTGCGGGCAATGAGCAGTTCTTC